These 20 T cell receptor beta chains originate from one sample sequenced in a study of spatial heterogeneity in lung cancer. This sample's time point: sample taken at primary tumor resection. No cell sorting; template was whole RNA from tumor, lung tissue or PBMC. TCRdb used MiXCR to reprocess the 5' RACE reads, holding one entry per CDR3 protein. The data show 25,000 to 35,000 distinct CDR3 sequences, with 8.4% seen just once and 35% to 40% held by the top ten. Source: PBMCs, taken at surgery. The origin of the receptors is a female donor with early-stage non-small cell lung cancer.

This clonotype appeared many times. The chain employs TRBV9 and TRBJ2-1, with D perhaps matching TRBD1 or TRBD2 (5 bases each). The CDR3 covers 16 residues. V lost 2 bases, J lost 2 bases, and 14 bases lay in between. Germline V lookup: CDR1 SGDLS, CDR2 YYNGEE. CDR3 DNA sequence: TGTGCCAGCAGCGTGGGACCCCCGGCCCCCTACAATGAGCAGTTCTTC. Amino acids: CASSVGPPAPYNEQFF.

The chain couples TRBV5-3 to TRBJ2-5; a possible D gene is TRBD1 (6 bases). TRBV5-3 is recorded as an ORF, its role being uncertain. CDR3 length: 17 residues. Trimming left V 7 bases short and J 2 bases short, with 24 bases between. CDR3 residues: CARYSAGEFERQETQYF. The CDR3 DNA is TGTGCCAGATACTCAGCAGGGGAATTCGAGCGGCAAGAGACCCAGTACTTC.

In its sample, this clonotype was seen many times. The chain employs TRBV7-9 and TRBJ2-5; 8 bases line up with TRBD1. Germline values: CDR1 SEHNR, CDR2 FQNEAQ (reference sequence). This CDR3 contains 14 residues. V trimming: 5 bases; J trimming: 3 bases; junction bases outside the gene matches: 5. CDR3 in amino acids: CASSKDRAKETQYF. As DNA, the CDR3 is TGTGCCAGCAGCAAGGACAGGGCAAAAGAGACCCAGTACTTC.

The gene calls are TRBV4-1 and TRBJ2-7, with D uncertain. CDR1 and CDR2 (germline): MGHRA, YSYEKL. CDR3 size: 13 residues. Deletions cut 4 bases from V and 2 bases from J, with 9 bases between. CDR3 DNA sequence: TGCGCCAGCAGCCGCCTAGACACCTACGAGCAGTACGTC. The encoded protein is CASSRLDTYEQYV.

This clonotype was recorded many times. The chain recombines TRBV7-6 with TRBJ2-3, with 8 bases that match TRBD2. Germline V gives CDR1 SGHVS, CDR2 FNYEAQ. Trimming at V came to 8 bases and at J to 3 bases, leaving 4 bases not matched to a gene. CDR3 length: 13 amino acids. This chain's CDR3 is CASASGRTDTQYF. The CDR3 DNA reads as TGTGCCAGCGCCAGCGGGAGAACAGATACGCAGTATTTT. The full variable domain, rest sourced from reference TRBV7-6 and TRBJ2-3, is GAGVSQSPRYKVTKRGQDVALRCDPISGHVSLYWYRQALGQGPEFLTYFNYEAQQDKSGLPNDRFSAERPEGSISTLTIQRTEQRDSAMYRCASASGRTDTQYFGPGTRLTVL.

In this sample, this clonotype turned up many times. The rearrangement links TRBV19 to TRBJ1-2, with a weak D call TRBD1 (5 bases). The CDR3 is 16 residues long. The V end was cut by 7 bases, the J end by 6 bases, with 24 bases between. Germline assignment: CDR1 LNHDA and CDR2 SQIVND (reference sequence). CDR3 in amino acids: CASMGPGIELWNGYTF. The CDR3 coding sequence is TGTGCCAGTATGGGGCCCGGGATAGAGTTATGGAATGGCTACACCTTC.

This clonotype came up a few times. The V and J genes are TRBV24-1 and TRBJ2-5; no definite D call. V lost 5 bases and J 3 bases, leaving 12 bases between the germline ends. Germline assignment: CDR1 KGHDR and CDR2 SFDVKD. The CDR3 runs to 14 residues. The CDR3, as DNA: TGTGCCACCAGTGCTCCGGGCAGAGAAGAGACCCAGTACTTC. Translation: CATSAPGREETQYF.

In this sample, this clonotype turned up many times. V is TRBV11-2 and J is TRBJ2-2; 8 bases line up with TRBD2. This CDR3 spans 15 amino acids. Germline loops: CDR1 SGHAT, CDR2 FQNNGV. The V gene end was trimmed by 5 bases and the J gene end by 7 bases; junction bases not matched to a gene: 9. In DNA, the CDR3 is TGTGCCAGCAGCACTATAGCGGGAAGACACGGGGAGCTGTTTTTT. Protein: CASSTIAGRHGELFF.

A few counts support this clonotype. The genes are TRBV28 and TRBJ1-1; 7 nucleotides agree with TRBD1. The CDR3 totals 11 residues. Trimming took 6 bases from V and 11 from J; bases not matched to a gene: 6. CDR1 is MDHEN, CDR2 SYDVKM, per germline. This chain's CDR3 is CASSETGRAFF. In DNA form, the CDR3 reads TGTGCCAGCAGCGAGACAGGGCGCGCTTTCTTT.

This clonotype was observed at least ten times. V and J are TRBV19 and TRBJ1-2; D unclear. This CDR3 has 12 amino acids. Germline CDR1 and CDR2: LNHDA and SQIVND (reference sequence). Trimming pared 10 bases from V and 4 bases from J, leaving 13 bases between. Here the CDR3 DNA reads TGTGCCACCAATCGGCAGCCCTATGGCTACACCTTC. Its translation is CATNRQPYGYTF.

As to this clonotype: This may be a read error, as it is one base from a much larger clone. This rearrangement joins TRBV3-1 to TRBJ2-7; perhaps TRBD2 as D (5 bases). Trimming shortened V by 4 bases and J by 0 bases, and 13 bases separated the two germline ends. Germline values: CDR1 LGHDT, CDR2 YNNKEL (reference sequence). The CDR3 has 15 residues. The DNA for the CDR3 is TGTGCCAGCAGCCTAGTAATGGGAGCCTCCTACGAGCAGTACTTC. Amino acid sequence: CASSLVMGASYEQYF.

This clonotype was picked up many times. The J gene is TRBJ2-1, the V gene TRBV3-1; D is unresolved. This CDR3 is built from 17 residues. V was trimmed by 0 bases and J by 4 bases, leaving 16 bases between them. Germline lookup yields CDR1 LGHDT and CDR2 YNNKEL (reference sequence). The CDR3 DNA follows: TGTGCCAGCAGCCAAGACTGGGGTCAAGTCAGTTACAATGAGCAGTTCTTC. Its protein is CASSQDWGQVSYNEQFF.

This clonotype was detected many times. This chain links TRBV5-1 with TRBJ1-5, with 8 bases aligning to TRBD1. This CDR3 comprises 14 residues. From germline, CDR1 is SGHRS and CDR2 YFSETQ. With V trimmed by 3 bases and J by 7 bases, 6 bases remained unmatched. Here the CDR3 reads CASSSGQGTQPQHF. CDR3 coding DNA: TGCGCCAGCAGCTCCGGACAGGGAACCCAGCCCCAGCATTTT.

In DNA form, the CDR3 reads TGTGCCAGCAGCAAAGGGTCTAGCGGGTTCACCGGGGAGCTGTTTTTT. As protein: CASSKGSSGFTGELFF. This chain uses TRBV21-1 with TRBJ2-2; TRBD2, the table's D call, lacks a check against the DNA. TRBV21-1 is termed a pseudogene. The CDR3 is made up of 16 amino acids.

This clonotype was detected ten times or more. The V call is TRBV28, the J call TRBJ1-1; weak D call: TRBD1 (5 bases). V lost 8 bases, J lost 4 bases, and 8 bases lay in between. The CDR3 is 11 amino acids. Germline-derived CDR1 and CDR2 are MDHEN and SYDVKM. For the CDR3, the DNA is TGTGCCAGCGGGGGGATCACTGAAGCTTTCTTT. Protein: CASGGITEAFF.

The chain employs TRBV6-2 or TRBV6-3 and TRBJ1-2, with 8 bases matching TRBD1. The CDR3 extends over 15 amino acids. The V gene's germline CDR1 is MNHEY and CDR2 SVGEGT. With 5 bases clipped from V and 4 bases from J, the junction kept 9 bases outside the gene matches. The CDR3 loop is CASSPDATGAYGYTF. The CDR3 nucleotides read TGTGCCAGCAGTCCGGATGCGACAGGGGCCTATGGCTACACCTTC.

This chain connects TRBV9 to TRBJ1-4, with no clear D. Per the germline V gene, CDR1 is SGDLS and CDR2 is YYNGEE. This CDR3 spans 16 amino acids. V dropped 3 bases and J dropped 0 bases, with 12 bases sitting between them. CDR3 in amino acids: CASSETGSATNEKLFF. CDR3 sequence (DNA): TGTGCCAGCAGCGAAACCGGGTCTGCAACTAATGAAAAACTGTTTTTT.

The rearrangement links TRBV20-1 to TRBJ2-1, with D possibly TRBD2 on 6 matching bases. The CDR3 runs 12 residues. CDR1 DFQATT and CDR2 SNEGSKA come from the germline V gene (reference sequence). Trimming removed 6 bases from V and 14 bases from J, with 20 bases in between. The DNA for the CDR3 is TGCAGTGCCGAGTCGCGAGGCGGGGAGAAGTTCTTC. Its translation: CSAESRGGEKFF.

This clonotype has a count of ten or more. The chain employs TRBV11-1 and TRBJ2-7, with D possibly matching TRBD1 (5 bases). Trimming shortened V by 2 bases and J by 6 bases, and 14 bases separated the two germline ends. Germline CDR1 SGHAT, CDR2 FQDESV (reference sequence). The CDR3 is made up of 14 amino acids. The CDR3: CASSLRWDRGEQYF. The CDR3 coding sequence is TGTGCCAGCAGCTTACGGTGGGATAGGGGCGAGCAGTACTTC.

This clonotype was seen only a few times. The chain carries TRBV30 and TRBJ1-1; tentative D call: TRBD1 (6 bases). With 1 base removed from V and 0 bases from J, the gap between germline ends came to 9 bases. This CDR3 region has 14 residues. In germline, CDR1 is GTSNPN, CDR2 SVGIG (reference sequence). The CDR3 here is CAWSEGEMNTEAFF. In DNA, the CDR3 is TGTGCCTGGAGTGAGGGGGAGATGAACACTGAAGCTTTCTTT.